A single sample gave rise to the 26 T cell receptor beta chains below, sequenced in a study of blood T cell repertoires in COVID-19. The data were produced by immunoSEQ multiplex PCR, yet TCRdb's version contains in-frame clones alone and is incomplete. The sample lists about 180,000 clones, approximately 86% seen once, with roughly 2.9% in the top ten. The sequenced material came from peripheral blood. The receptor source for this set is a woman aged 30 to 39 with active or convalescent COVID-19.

The DNA for the CDR3 is TGTGCCAGCTCACCGAACTCAGACAATGCTAACTATGGCTACACCTTC. Protein: CASSPNSDNANYGYTF. This chain connects TRBV18 to TRBJ1-2; D gene uncertain. The germline V gene has CDR1 KGHSH and CDR2 LQKENI. This CDR3 spans 16 amino acids. The V end lost 3 bases, the J end lost 0 bases, and 14 bases lay between the germline ends.

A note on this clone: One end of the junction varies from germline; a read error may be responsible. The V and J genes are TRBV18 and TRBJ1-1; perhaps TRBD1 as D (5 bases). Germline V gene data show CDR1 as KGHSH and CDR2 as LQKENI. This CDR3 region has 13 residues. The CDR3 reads CASSPLRGTEAFF. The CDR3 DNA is TGTGCCAGCTCGCCACTGCGGGGGACTGAAGCTTTCTTT.

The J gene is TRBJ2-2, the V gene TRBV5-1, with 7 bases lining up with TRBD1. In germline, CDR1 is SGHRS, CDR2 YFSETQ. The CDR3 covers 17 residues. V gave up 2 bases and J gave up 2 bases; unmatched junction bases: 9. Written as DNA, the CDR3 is TGCGCCAGCAGCTTTTTAGACCGACAGGGAAACACCGGGGAGCTGTTTTTT. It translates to CASSFLDRQGNTGELFF. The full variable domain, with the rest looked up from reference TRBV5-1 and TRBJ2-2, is KAGVTQTPRYLIKTRGQQVTLSCSPISGHRSVSWYQQTPGQGLQFLFEYFSETQRNKGNFPGRFSGRQFSNSRSEMNVSTLELGDSALYLCASSFLDRQGNTGELFFGEGSRLTVL.

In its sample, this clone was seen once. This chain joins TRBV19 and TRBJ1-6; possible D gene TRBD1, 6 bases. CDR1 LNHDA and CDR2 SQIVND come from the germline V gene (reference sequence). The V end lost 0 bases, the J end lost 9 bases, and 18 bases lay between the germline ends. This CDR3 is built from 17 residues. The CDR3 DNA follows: TGTGCCAGTAGTATAGATCGCGTCAGGGGATACAGTTCACCCCTCCACTTT. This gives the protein CASSIDRVRGYSSPLHF.

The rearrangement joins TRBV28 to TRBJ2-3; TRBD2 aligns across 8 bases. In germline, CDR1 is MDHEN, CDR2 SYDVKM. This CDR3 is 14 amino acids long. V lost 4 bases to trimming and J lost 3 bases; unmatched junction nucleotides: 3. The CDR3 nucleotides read TGTGCCAGCAGTTCGGGGGGGCAGACAGATACGCAGTATTTT. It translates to CASSSGGQTDTQYF.

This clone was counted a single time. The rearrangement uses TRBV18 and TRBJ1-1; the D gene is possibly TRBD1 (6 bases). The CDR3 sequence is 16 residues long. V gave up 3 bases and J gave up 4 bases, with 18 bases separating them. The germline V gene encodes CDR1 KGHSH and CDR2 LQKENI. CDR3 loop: CASSPLPTGQLTEAFF. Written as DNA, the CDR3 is TGTGCCAGCTCACCTTTACCAACGGGACAACTCACTGAAGCTTTCTTT.

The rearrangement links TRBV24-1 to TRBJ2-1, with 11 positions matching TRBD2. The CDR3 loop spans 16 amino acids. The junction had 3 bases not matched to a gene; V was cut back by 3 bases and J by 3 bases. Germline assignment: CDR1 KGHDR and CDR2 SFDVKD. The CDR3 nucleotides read TGTGCCACCAGTGATGCTAGCGGGGGGATCTACAATGAGCAGTTCTTC. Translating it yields CATSDASGGIYNEQFF.

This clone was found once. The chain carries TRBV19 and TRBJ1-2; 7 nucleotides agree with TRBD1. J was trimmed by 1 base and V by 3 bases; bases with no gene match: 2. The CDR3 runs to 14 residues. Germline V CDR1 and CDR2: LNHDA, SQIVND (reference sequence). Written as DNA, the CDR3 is TGTGCCAGTAGTATTGACAGGGATAACTATGGCTACACCTTC. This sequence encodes CASSIDRDNYGYTF.

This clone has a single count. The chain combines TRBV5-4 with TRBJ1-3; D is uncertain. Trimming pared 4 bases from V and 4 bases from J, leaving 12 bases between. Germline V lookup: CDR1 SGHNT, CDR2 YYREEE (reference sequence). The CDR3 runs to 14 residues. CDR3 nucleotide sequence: TGTGCCAGCAGCCCCGGCGGAGAAGGAAACACCATATATTTT. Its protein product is CASSPGGEGNTIYF. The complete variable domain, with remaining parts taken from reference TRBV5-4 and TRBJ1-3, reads ETGVTQSPTHLIKTRGQQVTLRCSSQSGHNTVSWYQQALGQGPQFIFQYYREEENGRGNFPPRFSGLQFPNYSSELNVNALELDDSALYLCASSPGGEGNTIYFGEGSWLTVV.

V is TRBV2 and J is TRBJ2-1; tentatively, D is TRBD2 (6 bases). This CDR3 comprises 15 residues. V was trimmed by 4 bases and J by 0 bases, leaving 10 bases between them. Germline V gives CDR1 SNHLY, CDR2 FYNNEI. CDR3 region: CASSGGLSSYNEQFF. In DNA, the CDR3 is TGTGCCAGCAGTGGGGGACTTAGCTCCTACAATGAGCAGTTCTTC. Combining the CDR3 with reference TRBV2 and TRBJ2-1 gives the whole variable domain EPEVTQTPSHQVTQMGQEVILRCVPISNHLYFYWYRQILGQKVEFLVSFYNNEISEKSEIFDDQFSVERPDGSNFTLKIRSTKLEDSAMYFCASSGGLSSYNEQFFGPGTRLTVL.

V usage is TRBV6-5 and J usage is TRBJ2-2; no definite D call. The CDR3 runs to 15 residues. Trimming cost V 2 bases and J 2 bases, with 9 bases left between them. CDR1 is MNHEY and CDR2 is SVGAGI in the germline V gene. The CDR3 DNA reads TGTGCCAGCAGTTACACCCTCAGTAACACCGGGGAGCTGTTTTTT. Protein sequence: CASSYTLSNTGELFF.

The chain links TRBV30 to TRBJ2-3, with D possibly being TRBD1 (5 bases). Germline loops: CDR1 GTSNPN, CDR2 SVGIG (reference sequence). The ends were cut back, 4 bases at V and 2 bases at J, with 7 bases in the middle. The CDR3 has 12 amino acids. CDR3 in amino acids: CAWTGNTDTQYF. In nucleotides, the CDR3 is TGTGCCTGGACAGGGAACACAGATACGCAGTATTTT.

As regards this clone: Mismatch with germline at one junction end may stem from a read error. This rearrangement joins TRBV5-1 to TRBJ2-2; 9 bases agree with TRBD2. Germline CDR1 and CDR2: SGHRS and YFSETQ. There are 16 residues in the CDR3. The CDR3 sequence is CPSRRPRGGAGGELFF. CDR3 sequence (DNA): TGCCCCAGCCGTCGGCCTCGCGGGGGGGCCGGCGGGGAGCTGTTTTTT.

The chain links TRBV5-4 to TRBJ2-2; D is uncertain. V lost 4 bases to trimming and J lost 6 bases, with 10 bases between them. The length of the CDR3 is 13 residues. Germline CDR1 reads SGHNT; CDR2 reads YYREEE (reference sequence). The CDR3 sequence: CASSTVMSGELFF. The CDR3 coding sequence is TGTGCCAGCAGCACTGTCATGTCCGGGGAGCTGTTTTTT. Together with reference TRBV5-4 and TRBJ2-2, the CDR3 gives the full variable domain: ETGVTQSPTHLIKTRGQQVTLRCSSQSGHNTVSWYQQALGQGPQFIFQYYREEENGRGNFPPRFSGLQFPNYSSELNVNALELDDSALYLCASSTVMSGELFFGEGSRLTVL.

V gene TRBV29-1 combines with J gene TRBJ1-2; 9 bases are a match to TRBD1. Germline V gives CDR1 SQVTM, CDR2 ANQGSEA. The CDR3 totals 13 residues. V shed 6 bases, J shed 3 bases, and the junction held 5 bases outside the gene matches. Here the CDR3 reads CSVGQGRDYGYTF. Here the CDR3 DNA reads TGCAGCGTGGGACAGGGAAGGGACTATGGCTACACCTTC.

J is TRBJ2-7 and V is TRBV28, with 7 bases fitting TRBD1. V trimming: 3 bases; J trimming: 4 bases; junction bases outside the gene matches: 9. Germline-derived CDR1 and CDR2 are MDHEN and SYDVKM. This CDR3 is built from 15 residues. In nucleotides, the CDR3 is TGTGCCAGCAGTTTGGGTTCCGGGACAGCTTACGAGCAGTACTTC. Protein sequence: CASSLGSGTAYEQYF.

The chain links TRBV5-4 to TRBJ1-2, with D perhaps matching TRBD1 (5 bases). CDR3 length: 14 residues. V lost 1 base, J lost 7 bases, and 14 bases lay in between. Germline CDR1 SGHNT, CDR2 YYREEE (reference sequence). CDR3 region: CASSLLSRVSGYTF. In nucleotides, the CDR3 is TGTGCCAGCAGCTTGCTCTCCAGGGTGAGTGGCTACACCTTC. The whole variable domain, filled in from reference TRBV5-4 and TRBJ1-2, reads ETGVTQSPTHLIKTRGQQVTLRCSSQSGHNTVSWYQQALGQGPQFIFQYYREEENGRGNFPPRFSGLQFPNYSSELNVNALELDDSALYLCASSLLSRVSGYTFGSGTRLTVV.

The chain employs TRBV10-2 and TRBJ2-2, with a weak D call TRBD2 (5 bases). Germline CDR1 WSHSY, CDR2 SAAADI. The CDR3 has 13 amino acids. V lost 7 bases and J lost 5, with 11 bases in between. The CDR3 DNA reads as TGCGCCAGCACGGAGGTGGGGACCGGGGAGCTGTTTTTT. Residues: CASTEVGTGELFF.

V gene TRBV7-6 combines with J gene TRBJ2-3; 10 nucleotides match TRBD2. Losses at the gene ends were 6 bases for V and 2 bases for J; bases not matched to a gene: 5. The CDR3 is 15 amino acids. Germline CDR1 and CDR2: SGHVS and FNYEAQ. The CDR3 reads CASRISGGDTDTQYF. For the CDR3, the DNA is TGTGCCAGCAGAATAAGCGGGGGGGACACAGATACGCAGTATTTT.

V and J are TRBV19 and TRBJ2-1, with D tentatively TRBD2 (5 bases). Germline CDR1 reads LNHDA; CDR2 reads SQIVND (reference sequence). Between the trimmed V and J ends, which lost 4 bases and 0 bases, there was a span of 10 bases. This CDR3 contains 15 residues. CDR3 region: CASSTGLGSYNEQFF. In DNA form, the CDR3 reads TGTGCCAGTAGTACCGGACTTGGCTCCTACAATGAGCAGTTCTTC.

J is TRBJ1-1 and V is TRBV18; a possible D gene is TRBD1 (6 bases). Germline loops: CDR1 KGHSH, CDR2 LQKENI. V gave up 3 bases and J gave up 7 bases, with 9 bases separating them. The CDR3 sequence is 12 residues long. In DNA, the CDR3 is TGTGCCAGCTCACCGACAGGACTTGAAGCTTTCTTT. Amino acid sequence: CASSPTGLEAFF.

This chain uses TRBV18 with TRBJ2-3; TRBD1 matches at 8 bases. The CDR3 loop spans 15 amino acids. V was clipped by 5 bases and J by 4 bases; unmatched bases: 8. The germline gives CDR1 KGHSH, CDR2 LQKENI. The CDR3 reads CASSRQGFGADTQYF. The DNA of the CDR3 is TGTGCCAGCTCAAGACAGGGGTTTGGGGCAGATACGCAGTATTTT.

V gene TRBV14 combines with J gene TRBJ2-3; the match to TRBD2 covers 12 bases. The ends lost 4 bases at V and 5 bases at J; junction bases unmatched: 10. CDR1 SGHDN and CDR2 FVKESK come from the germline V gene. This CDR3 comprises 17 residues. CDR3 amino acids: CASSPWVLAGGLDTQYF. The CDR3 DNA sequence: TGTGCCAGCAGCCCTTGGGTGCTAGCGGGAGGGCTAGATACGCAGTATTTT.

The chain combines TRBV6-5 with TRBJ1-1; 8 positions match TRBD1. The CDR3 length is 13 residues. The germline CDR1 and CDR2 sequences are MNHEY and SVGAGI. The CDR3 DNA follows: TGTGGCGGAGTACAGGGGGAACACACTGAAGCTTTCTTT. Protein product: CGGVQGEHTEAFF.

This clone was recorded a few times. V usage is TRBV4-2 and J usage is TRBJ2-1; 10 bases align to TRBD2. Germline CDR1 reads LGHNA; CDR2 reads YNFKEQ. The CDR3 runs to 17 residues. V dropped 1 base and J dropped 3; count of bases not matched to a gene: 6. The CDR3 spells CASSQGSGTSDYNEQFF. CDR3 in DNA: TGTGCCAGCAGCCAAGGAAGCGGGACTAGCGACTACAATGAGCAGTTCTTC.

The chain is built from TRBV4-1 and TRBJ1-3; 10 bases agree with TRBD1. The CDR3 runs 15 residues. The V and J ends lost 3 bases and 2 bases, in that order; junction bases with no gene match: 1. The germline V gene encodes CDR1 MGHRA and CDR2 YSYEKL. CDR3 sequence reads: CASSQGQGTGNTIYF. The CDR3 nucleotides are TGCGCCAGCAGCCAGGGACAGGGGACTGGAAACACCATATATTTT.